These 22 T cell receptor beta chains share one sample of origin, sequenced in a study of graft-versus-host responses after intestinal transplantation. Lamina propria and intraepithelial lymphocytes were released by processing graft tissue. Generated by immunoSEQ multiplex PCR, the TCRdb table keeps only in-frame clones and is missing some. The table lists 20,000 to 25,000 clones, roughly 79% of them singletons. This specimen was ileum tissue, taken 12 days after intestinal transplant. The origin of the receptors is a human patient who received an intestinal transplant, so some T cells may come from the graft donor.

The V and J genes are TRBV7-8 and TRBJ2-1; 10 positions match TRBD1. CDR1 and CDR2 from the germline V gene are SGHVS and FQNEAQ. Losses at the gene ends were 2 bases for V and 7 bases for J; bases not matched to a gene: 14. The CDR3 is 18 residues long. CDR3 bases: TGTGCCAGCAGCTTACTTCCGGAGTCGGGACAGGGGAGGAATGAGCAGTTCTTC. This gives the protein CASSLLPESGQGRNEQFF. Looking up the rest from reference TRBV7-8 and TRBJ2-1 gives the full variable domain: GAGVSQSPRYKVAKRGQDVALRCDPISGHVSLFWYQQALGQGPEFLTYFQNEAQLDKSGLPSDRFFAERPEGSVSTLKIQRTQQEDSAVYLCASSLLPESGQGRNEQFFGPGTRLTVL.

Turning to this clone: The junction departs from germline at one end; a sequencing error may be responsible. CDR3: CASSLEGITTGTQYF. The DNA for the CDR3 is TGTGCCAGCAGCTTAGAAGGGATCACCACAGGTACGCAGTATTTT. The V and J genes are TRBV11-2 and TRBJ2-3; D may be TRBD1 (5 bases). The CDR3 loop spans 15 amino acids. The germline CDR1 and CDR2 sequences are SGHAT and FQNNGV. The full variable domain, in which reference TRBV11-2 and TRBJ2-3 provide the parts outside the CDR3, is EAGVAQSPRYKIIEKRQSVAFWCNPISGHATLYWYQQILGQGPKLLIQFQNNGVVDDSQLPKDRFSAERLKGVDSTLKIQPAKLEDSAVYLCASSLEGITTGTQYFGPGTRLTVL.

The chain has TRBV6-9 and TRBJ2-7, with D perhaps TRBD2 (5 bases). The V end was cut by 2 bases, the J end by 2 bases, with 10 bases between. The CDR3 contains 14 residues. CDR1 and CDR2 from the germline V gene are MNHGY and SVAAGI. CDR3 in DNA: TGTGCCAGCAGTTATGGTGAGGGAACCTACGAGCAGTACTTC. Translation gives CASSYGEGTYEQYF.

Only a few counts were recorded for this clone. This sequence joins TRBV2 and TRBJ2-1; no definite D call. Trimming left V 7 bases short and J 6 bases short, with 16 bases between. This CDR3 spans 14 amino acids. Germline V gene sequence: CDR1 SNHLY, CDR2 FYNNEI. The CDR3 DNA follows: TGTGCCAGCAATGCGGTAGCCTCTCCCAATGAGCAGTTCTTC. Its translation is CASNAVASPNEQFF.

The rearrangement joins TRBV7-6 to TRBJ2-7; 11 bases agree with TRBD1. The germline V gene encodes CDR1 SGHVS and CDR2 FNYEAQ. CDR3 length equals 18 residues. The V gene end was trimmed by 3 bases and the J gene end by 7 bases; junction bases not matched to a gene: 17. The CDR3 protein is CASSFGSPWGQGDREQYF. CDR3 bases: TGTGCCAGCAGCTTTGGGTCCCCCTGGGGACAGGGGGATCGGGAGCAGTACTTC. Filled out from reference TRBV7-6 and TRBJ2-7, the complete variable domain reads GAGVSQSPRYKVTKRGQDVALRCDPISGHVSLYWYRQALGQGPEFLTYFNYEAQQDKSGLPNDRFSAERPEGSISTLTIQRTEQRDSAMYRCASSFGSPWGQGDREQYFGPGTRLTVT.

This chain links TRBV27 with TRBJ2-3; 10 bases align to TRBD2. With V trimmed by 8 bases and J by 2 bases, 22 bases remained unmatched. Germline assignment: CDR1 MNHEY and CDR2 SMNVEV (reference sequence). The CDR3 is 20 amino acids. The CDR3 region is CASRSRGRASGGTHTDTQYF. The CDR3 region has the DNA TGTGCCAGCCGATCCCGGGGCAGGGCTAGCGGGGGTACGCACACAGATACGCAGTATTTT.

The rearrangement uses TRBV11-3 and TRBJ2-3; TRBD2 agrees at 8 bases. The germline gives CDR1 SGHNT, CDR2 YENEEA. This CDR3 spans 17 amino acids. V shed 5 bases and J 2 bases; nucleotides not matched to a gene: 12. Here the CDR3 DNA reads TGTGCCAGCAGCCTTACCTCGGGGGGGCTCTTCACAGATACGCAGTATTTT. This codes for CASSLTSGGLFTDTQYF. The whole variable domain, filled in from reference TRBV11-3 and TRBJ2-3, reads EAGVVQSPRYKIIEKKQPVAFWCNPISGHNTLYWYLQNLGQGPELLIRYENEEAVDDSQLPKDRFSAERLKGVDSTLKIQPAELGDSAVYLCASSLTSGGLFTDTQYFGPGTRLTVL.

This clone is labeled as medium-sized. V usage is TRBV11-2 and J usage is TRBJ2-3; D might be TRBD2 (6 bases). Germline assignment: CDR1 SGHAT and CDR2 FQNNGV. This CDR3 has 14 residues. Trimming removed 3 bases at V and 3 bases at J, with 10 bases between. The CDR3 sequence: CASSFSGWTDTQYF. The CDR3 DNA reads TGTGCCAGCAGCTTTAGCGGTTGGACAGATACGCAGTATTTT.

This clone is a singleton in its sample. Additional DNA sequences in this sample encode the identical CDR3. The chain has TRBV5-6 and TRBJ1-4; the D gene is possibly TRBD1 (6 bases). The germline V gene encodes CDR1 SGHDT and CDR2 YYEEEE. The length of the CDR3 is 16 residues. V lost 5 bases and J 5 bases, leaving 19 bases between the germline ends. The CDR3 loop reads CASRSLGGQWNEKLFF. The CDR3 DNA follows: TGTGCCAGCAGGAGCTTGGGTGGACAGTGGAATGAAAAACTGTTTTTT.

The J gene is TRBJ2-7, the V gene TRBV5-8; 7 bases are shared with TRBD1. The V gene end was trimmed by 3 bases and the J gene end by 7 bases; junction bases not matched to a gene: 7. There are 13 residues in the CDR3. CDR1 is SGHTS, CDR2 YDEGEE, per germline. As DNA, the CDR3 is TGTGCCAGCAGCTCCCCCAACAGGGGTGAGCAGTACTTC. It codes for CASSSPNRGEQYF.

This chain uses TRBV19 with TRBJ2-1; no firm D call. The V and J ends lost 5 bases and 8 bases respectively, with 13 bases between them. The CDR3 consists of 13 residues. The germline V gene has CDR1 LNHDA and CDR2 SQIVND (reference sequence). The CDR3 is CASSPLFEDEQFF. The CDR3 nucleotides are TGTGCCAGTAGTCCCCTTTTCGAGGATGAGCAGTTCTTC.

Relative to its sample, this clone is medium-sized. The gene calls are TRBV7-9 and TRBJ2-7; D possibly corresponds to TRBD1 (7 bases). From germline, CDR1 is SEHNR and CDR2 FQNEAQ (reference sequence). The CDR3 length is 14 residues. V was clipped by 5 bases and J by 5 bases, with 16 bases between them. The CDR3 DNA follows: TGTGCCAGCAGCCCTCCAGGGGGAGGCCACGAGCAGTACTTC. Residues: CASSPPGGGHEQYF.

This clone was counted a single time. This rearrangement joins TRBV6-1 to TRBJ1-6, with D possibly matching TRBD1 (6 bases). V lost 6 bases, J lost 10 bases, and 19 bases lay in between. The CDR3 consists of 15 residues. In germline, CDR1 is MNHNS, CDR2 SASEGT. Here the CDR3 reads CASRLTGSGESPLHF. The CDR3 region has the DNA TGTGCCAGCAGGCTAACAGGGTCAGGGGAATCACCCCTCCACTTT.

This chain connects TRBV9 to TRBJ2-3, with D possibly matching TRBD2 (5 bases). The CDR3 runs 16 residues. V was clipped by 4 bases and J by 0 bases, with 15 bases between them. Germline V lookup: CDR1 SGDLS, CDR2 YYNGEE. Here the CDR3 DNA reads TGTGCCAGCAGCCCGATACTAGTCTTCAGCACAGATACGCAGTATTTT. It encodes CASSPILVFSTDTQYF.

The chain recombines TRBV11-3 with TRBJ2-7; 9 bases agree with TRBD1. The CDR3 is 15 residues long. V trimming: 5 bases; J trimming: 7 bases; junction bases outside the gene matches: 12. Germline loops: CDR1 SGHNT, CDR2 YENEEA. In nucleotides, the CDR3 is TGTGCCAGCAGCCCCTATTTGACAGGGGGTGGGGAGCAGTACTTC. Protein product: CASSPYLTGGGEQYF.

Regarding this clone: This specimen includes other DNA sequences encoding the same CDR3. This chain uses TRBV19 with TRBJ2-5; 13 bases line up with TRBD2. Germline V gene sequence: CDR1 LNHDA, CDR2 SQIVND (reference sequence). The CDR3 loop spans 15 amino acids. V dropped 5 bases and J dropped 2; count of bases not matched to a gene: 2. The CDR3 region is CASSLTSGGQETQYF. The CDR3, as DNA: TGTGCCAGTAGTCTGACTAGCGGGGGGCAAGAGACCCAGTACTTC. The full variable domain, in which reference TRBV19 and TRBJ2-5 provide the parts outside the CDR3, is DGGITQSPKYLFRKEGQNVTLSCEQNLNHDAMYWYRQDPGQGLRLIYYSQIVNDFQKGDIAEGYSVSREKKESFPLTVTSAQKNPTAFYLCASSLTSGGQETQYFGPGTRLLVL.

The CDR3 region is CASSSGLAGAADTQYF. DNA of the CDR3: TGTGCCAGCAGCTCGGGACTAGCGGGAGCGGCAGATACGCAGTATTTT. This chain connects TRBV5-5 to TRBJ2-3; 14 positions agree with TRBD2. With 3 bases clipped from V and 4 bases from J, the junction kept 4 bases outside the gene matches. Per the germline V gene, CDR1 is SGHKS and CDR2 is YYEKEE (reference sequence). CDR3 length: 16 residues. The full variable domain, its missing parts supplied by reference TRBV5-5 and TRBJ2-3, is DAGVTQSPTHLIKTRGQQVTLRCSPISGHKSVSWYQQVLGQGPQFIFQYYEKEERGRGNFPDRFSARQFPNYSSELNVNALLLGDSALYLCASSSGLAGAADTQYFGPGTRLTVL.

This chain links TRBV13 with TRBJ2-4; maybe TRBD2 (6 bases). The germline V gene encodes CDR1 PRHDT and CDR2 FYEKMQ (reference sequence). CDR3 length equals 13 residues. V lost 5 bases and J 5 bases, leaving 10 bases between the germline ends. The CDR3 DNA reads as TGTGCCAGCAGCGGGACGGGGGAAAACATTCAGTACTTC. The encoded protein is CASSGTGENIQYF.

CDR3 residues: CASSPTDSIYGYTF. As DNA, the CDR3 is TGTGCCAGCTCACCCACCGACAGTATCTATGGCTACACCTTC. The rearrangement uses TRBV18 and TRBJ1-2; D may be TRBD1 (5 bases). V lost 3 bases to trimming and J lost 4 bases, with 12 bases between them. Per germline, CDR1 KGHSH and CDR2 LQKENI. The length of the CDR3 is 14 residues.

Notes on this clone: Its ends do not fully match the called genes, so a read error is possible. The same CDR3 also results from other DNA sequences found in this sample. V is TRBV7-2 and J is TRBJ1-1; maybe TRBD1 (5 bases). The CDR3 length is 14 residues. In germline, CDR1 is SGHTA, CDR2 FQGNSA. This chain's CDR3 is CASSLDGGSTEAFF. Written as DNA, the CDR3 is TGTGCCAGCAGCTTAGACGGGGGGAGCACTGAGGCTTTCTTT.

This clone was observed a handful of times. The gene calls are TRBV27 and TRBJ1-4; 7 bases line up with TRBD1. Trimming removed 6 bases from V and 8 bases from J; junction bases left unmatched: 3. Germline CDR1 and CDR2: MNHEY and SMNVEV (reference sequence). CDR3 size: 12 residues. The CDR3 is CASRTGVEKLFF. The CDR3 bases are TGTGCCAGCAGAACAGGGGTCGAAAAACTGTTTTTT.

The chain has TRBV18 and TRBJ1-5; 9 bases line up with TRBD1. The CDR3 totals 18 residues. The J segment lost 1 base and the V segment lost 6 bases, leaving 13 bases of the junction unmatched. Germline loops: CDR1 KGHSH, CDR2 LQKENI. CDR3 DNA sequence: TGTGCCAGCTCCACCGGGACAGGGTCTTCCTGGAGCAATCAGCCCCAGCATTTT. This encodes CASSTGTGSSWSNQPQHF.